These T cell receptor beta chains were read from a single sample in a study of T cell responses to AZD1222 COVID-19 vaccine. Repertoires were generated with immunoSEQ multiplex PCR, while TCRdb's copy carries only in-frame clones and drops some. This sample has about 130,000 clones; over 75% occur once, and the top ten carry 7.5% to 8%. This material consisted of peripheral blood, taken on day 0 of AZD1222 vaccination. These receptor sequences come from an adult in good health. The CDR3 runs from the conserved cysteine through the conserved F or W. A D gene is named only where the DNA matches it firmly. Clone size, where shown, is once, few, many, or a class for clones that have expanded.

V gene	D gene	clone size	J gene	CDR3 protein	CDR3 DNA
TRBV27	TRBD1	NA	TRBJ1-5	CASSPRGDSNQPQHF	TGTGCCAGCAGTCCCAGGGGGGATAGCAATCAGCCCCAGCATTTT
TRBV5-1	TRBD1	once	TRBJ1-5	CASSPGQGGNQPQHF	TGCGCCAGCAGCCCTGGACAGGGCGGCAATCAGCCCCAGCATTTT
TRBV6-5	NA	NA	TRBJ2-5	CASSYSGQQETQYF	TGTGCCAGCAGTTACTCCGGACAGCAAGAGACCCAGTACTTC
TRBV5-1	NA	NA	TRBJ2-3	CASSSSTDTQYF	TGCGCCAGCAGCTCTAGCACAGATACGCAGTATTTT
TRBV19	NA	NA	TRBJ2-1	CASSSRGGFNEQFF	TGTGCCAGTAGTTCGAGGGGGGGCTTCAATGAGCAGTTCTTC
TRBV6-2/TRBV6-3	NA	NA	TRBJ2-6	CASSYAPGANVLTF	TGTGCCAGCAGTTACGCACCTGGGGCCAACGTCCTGACTTTC
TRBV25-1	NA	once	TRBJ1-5	CASSNTGNQPQHF	TGTGCCAGCAGCAACACAGGCAATCAGCCCCAGCATTTT
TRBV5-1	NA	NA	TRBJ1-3	CASSWTGQQSTGNTIYF	TGCGCCAGCAGCTGGACGGGCCAGCAGAGCACTGGAAACACCATATATTTT
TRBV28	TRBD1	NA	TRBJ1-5	CASKPGGYNQPQHF	TGTGCCAGCAAGCCAGGGGGATACAATCAGCCCCAGCATTTT
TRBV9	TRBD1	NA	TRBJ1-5	CASSGTGSGNQPQHF	TGTGCCAGCAGCGGGACAGGGAGTGGCAATCAGCCCCAGCATTTT
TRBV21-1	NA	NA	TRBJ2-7	CASSKEDRRSYEQYF	TGTGCCAGCAGCAAAGAGGACCGCCGCTCCTACGAGCAGTACTTC
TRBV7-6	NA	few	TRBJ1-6	CASSRIQGNNSPLHF	TGTGCCAGCAGCCGGATACAGGGAAATAATTCACCCCTCCACTTT
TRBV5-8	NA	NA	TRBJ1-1	CASSRAVRSGTEAFF	TGTGCCAGCAGCCGGGCCGTGAGGTCGGGCACTGAAGCTTTCTTT
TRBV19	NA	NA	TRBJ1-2	CASNLGRTANYGYTF	TGTGCCAGTAATCTCGGACGGACTGCTAACTATGGCTACACCTTC
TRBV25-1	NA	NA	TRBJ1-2	CASSEGGRLNYGYTF	TGTGCCAGCAGTGAAGGTGGGCGGTTAAACTATGGCTACACCTTC
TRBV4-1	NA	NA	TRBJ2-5	CASSQPGWETQYF	TGCGCCAGCAGCCAGCCTGGATGGGAGACCCAGTACTTC
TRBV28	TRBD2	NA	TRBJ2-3	CASSFERGGEVLAGTDTQYF	TGTGCCAGCAGTTTTGAGCGGGGGGGCGAAGTCCTGGCGGGCACAGATACGCAGTATTTT
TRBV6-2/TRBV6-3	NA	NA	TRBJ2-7	CASSTDKGRSYEQYF	TGTGCCAGCAGTACGGACAAGGGGCGCTCCTACGAGCAGTACTTC
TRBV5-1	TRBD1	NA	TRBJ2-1	CASSLRTGLDEQFF	TGCGCCAGCAGCTTACGGACAGGGCTGGATGAGCAGTTCTTC
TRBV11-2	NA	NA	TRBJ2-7	CASSLIGQNEQYF	TGTGCCAGCAGCTTAATTGGCCAGAACGAGCAGTACTTC
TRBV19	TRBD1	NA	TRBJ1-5	CASSTSGTGSGLDNQPQHF	TGTGCCAGTAGTACCTCCGGGACAGGGAGTGGGTTGGACAATCAGCCCCAGCATTTT
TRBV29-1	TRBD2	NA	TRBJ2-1	CSGGLAGYANEQFF	TGCAGCGGCGGACTAGCGGGCTATGCGAATGAGCAGTTCTTC
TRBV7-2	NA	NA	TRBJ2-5	CASSLDRGGVETQYF	TGTGCCAGCAGCTTAGATCGTGGGGGAGTAGAGACCCAGTACTTC